The 26 T cell receptor beta chains below all came from one sample that was sequenced in a study of Graves' ophthalmopathy and Graves' hyperthyroidism. Amplification of the TCR beta CDR3 regions used RNA transcripts (as template). The workflow started with a first-round RT-PCR run with HTBI primers and then moved on to a second-round multiplex PCR. TCRdb reanalysed the multiplex PCR reads using MiXCR and keeps one entry per CDR3 protein. This sample has roughly 600,000 distinct CDR3 sequences, with 35% to 45% found just once. Specimen: peripheral blood or thyroid tissue (not recorded which). Receptors originate from an adult man with Graves' hyperthyroidism.

This chain connects TRBV2 to TRBJ2-3; the D is unclear. The germline V gene encodes CDR1 SNHLY and CDR2 FYNNEI. V was clipped by 5 bases and J by 0 bases, with 12 bases between them. This CDR3 region has 15 residues. CDR3 sequence: CASSRRVQSTDTQYF. The CDR3 bases are TGTGCCAGCAGTCGACGGGTGCAGAGCACAGATACGCAGTATTTT. The full variable domain, its missing parts supplied by reference TRBV2 and TRBJ2-3, is EPEVTQTPSHQVTQMGQEVILRCVPISNHLYFYWYRQILGQKVEFLVSFYNNEISEKSEIFDDQFSVERPDGSNFTLKIRSTKLEDSAMYFCASSRRVQSTDTQYFGPGTRLTVL.

This clonotype was found many times. The gene calls are TRBV2 and TRBJ2-5; perhaps D is TRBD1 or TRBD2 (5 bases each). The germline CDR1 and CDR2 sequences are SNHLY and FYNNEI. CDR3 size: 15 residues. The V end lost 7 bases, the J end lost 4 bases, and 19 bases lay between the germline ends. The CDR3 is CASKGRQLSLETQYF. The DNA of the CDR3 is TGTGCCAGCAAAGGGAGACAGTTGAGCTTAGAGACCCAGTACTTC.

This clonotype was counted a few times. The rearrangement uses TRBV19 and TRBJ1-2; D not resolved. The CDR3 contains 15 residues. The germline V gene has CDR1 LNHDA and CDR2 SQIVND (reference sequence). V shed 1 base and J shed 5 bases, with 14 bases lying between them. The CDR3 DNA sequence: TGTGCCAGTAGTATAGTCCGGACGTTTGGTTATGGCTACACCTTC. It is translated as CASSIVRTFGYGYTF.

About this clonotype: A much larger clone differs from this one at a single base, so this may be a read error. The V gene is TRBV10-3, the J gene TRBJ2-5, with D possibly being TRBD1 (6 bases). CDR3 length: 16 amino acids. Looked up from germline, CDR1 is ENHRY and CDR2 is SYGVKD. Trimming removed 8 bases from V and 2 bases from J, with 21 bases in between. CDR3 DNA sequence: TGTGCCATCGGACCGAAACAGGGTTGGGGGCAAGAGACCCAGTACTTC. Residues: CAIGPKQGWGQETQYF.

This clonotype was seen at least ten times. This chain joins TRBV5-4 and TRBJ2-7, with TRBD2 matching over 7 bases. CDR1 and CDR2 (germline): SGHNT, YYREEE (reference sequence). This CDR3 region has 14 residues. V shed 0 bases, J shed 6 bases, and the junction held 6 bases outside the gene matches. CDR3 DNA: TGTGCCAGCAGCTTGGTCGGGGGGAAGGGCGAGCAGTACTTC. Translating it yields CASSLVGGKGEQYF.

A remark on this clonotype: One end of the junction is discordant with germline, which a read error may explain. The rearrangement uses TRBV19 and TRBJ2-5; a weak D match, TRBD2 (8 bases). The germline CDR1 and CDR2 sequences are LNHDA and SQIVND (reference sequence). This CDR3 is built from 13 residues. CDR3 residues: CASSMRGREVPFF. Written as DNA, the CDR3 is TGTGCCAGTAGTATGAGGGGGCGGGAGGTTCCGTTCTTC.

Note on this clonotype: This likely comes from a read error, as the CDR3 has no conserved phenylalanine or tryptophan at its end. The DNA is omitted, as the CDR3 cannot be located on it reliably, and the CDR3 follows TCRdb's listing. The chain joins TRBV7-3 to TRBJ1-6. Per germline, CDR1 SGHTA and CDR2 FQGTGA. From its first to its last residue, the CDR3 has 10 amino acids. The CDR3: CASSSLAGGL.

The chain links TRBV15 to TRBJ2-7; TRBD1 might be the D (5 bases). The CDR3 loop spans 15 amino acids. Per the germline V gene, CDR1 is LNHNV and CDR2 is YYDKDF (reference sequence). V was shortened by 3 bases and J by 3 bases, with 15 bases between the two germline ends. DNA of the CDR3: TGTGCCACCAGCAGCGGTGACCAGGGAATCTACGAGCAGTACTTC. Protein sequence: CATSSGDQGIYEQYF.

J is TRBJ2-7 and V is TRBV29-1; TRBD2 matches 7 bases. V was pared by 6 bases and J by 7 bases, with 21 bases of the junction left unmatched. This CDR3 has 16 amino acids. Germline CDR1 SQVTM, CDR2 ANQGSEA. The CDR3 DNA is TGCAGCGTGCAGATATTACGGAGGCCGGGAGGTGATGAGCAGTACTTC. Translation gives CSVQILRRPGGDEQYF.

This chain joins TRBV19 and TRBJ2-3, with D perhaps TRBD1 (5 bases). CDR1 is LNHDA and CDR2 is SQIVND in the germline V gene (reference sequence). The CDR3 totals 14 residues. Trimming stripped 4 bases from V and 4 bases from J, with 12 bases between. The DNA of the CDR3 is TGTGCCAGTAGTACCGATCCAGGGTCAGATACGCAGTATTTT. Amino acids: CASSTDPGSDTQYF.

Ten or more counts support this clonotype. The gene calls are TRBV9 and TRBJ2-7; no firm D call. This CDR3 contains 14 residues. V dropped 3 bases and J dropped 0 bases, with 10 bases sitting between them. Germline lookup yields CDR1 SGDLS and CDR2 YYNGEE. CDR3 protein: CASSEQVSSYEQYF. CDR3 nucleotide sequence: TGTGCCAGCAGCGAGCAGGTGAGCTCCTACGAGCAGTACTTC.

This clonotype was counted ten times or more. The chain has TRBV29-1 and TRBJ2-7; D is ambiguous. The CDR3 extends over 10 amino acids. Germline loops: CDR1 SQVTM, CDR2 ANQGSEA. Between the trimmed V and J ends, which lost 5 bases and 6 bases, there was a span of 8 bases. The CDR3 sequence is CSVTFGEQYF. In DNA, the CDR3 is TGCAGCGTTACTTTTGGCGAGCAGTACTTC.

For this clonotype: Because it lacks the conserved phenylalanine or tryptophan at the end, this CDR3 is likely a read error. The DNA is left out, because the CDR3 cannot be placed on it with certainty; the CDR3 is given as TCRdb lists it. The genes are TRBV29-1 and TRBJ2-7. Germline V gene lookup returns CDR1 SQVTM and CDR2 ANQGSEA. The CDR3 is 8 residues long, ends included. The CDR3 spells CSVEEWGS.

This clonotype showed up many times. The V call is TRBV12-3 or TRBV12-4, the J call TRBJ2-5, with D possibly TRBD2 on 6 matching bases. This CDR3 comprises 14 residues. V was pared by 5 bases and J by 4 bases, with 14 bases between. CDR3 sequence reads: CASSPWQGGETQYF. The DNA of the CDR3 is TGTGCCAGCAGTCCCTGGCAGGGAGGAGAGACCCAGTACTTC.

This clonotype came up many times. The CDR3 DNA is TGTGCCAGCAGTACAAGTAGCAATCAGCCCCAGCATTTT. Its protein product is CASSTSSNQPQHF. The rearrangement links TRBV2 to TRBJ1-5; D not certain. V lost 5 bases to trimming and J lost 0 bases, with 5 bases between them. This CDR3 is built from 13 residues. CDR1 and CDR2 from the germline V gene are SNHLY and FYNNEI.

This clonotype was counted only a few times. This sequence joins TRBV6-6 and TRBJ1-1, with a tentative D call TRBD1 (5 bases). This CDR3 region has 14 residues. The ends were cut back, 4 bases at V and 4 bases at J, with 13 bases in the middle. Germline assignment: CDR1 MNHNY and CDR2 SVGAGI (reference sequence). The CDR3 region is CASSLGRATTEAFF. The CDR3 nucleotides are TGTGCCAGCAGTTTGGGCAGGGCGACCACTGAAGCTTTCTTT.

Details on this clonotype: The CDR3 carries no conserved terminal phenylalanine or tryptophan, so it likely arises from a read error. The chain carries TRBV5-1 and TRBJ2-5, with 7 nucleotides matching TRBD2. Germline V gene data show CDR1 as SGHRS and CDR2 as YFSETQ. The V segment lost 0 bases and the J segment 4 bases; nucleotides outside the gene matches: 3. The CDR3 covers 14 residues. The CDR3 DNA reads as TGCGCCAGCAGCTTGGGATTAGCGGGAGAGACCCAGTACTCC. Encoded protein: CASSLGLAGETQYS.

This clonotype was detected ten times or more. V gene TRBV2 combines with J gene TRBJ1-4; no clear D. Deletions cut 3 bases from V and 7 bases from J, with 12 bases between. CDR3 size: 14 residues. The germline gives CDR1 SNHLY, CDR2 FYNNEI. The CDR3 is CASSEPRAGEKLFF. Written as DNA, the CDR3 is TGTGCCAGCAGTGAGCCCCGAGCAGGTGAAAAACTGTTTTTT. Based on the CDR3 plus reference TRBV2 and TRBJ1-4, the full variable domain is EPEVTQTPSHQVTQMGQEVILRCVPISNHLYFYWYRQILGQKVEFLVSFYNNEISEKSEIFDDQFSVERPDGSNFTLKIRSTKLEDSAMYFCASSEPRAGEKLFFGSGTQLSVL.

Only a few counts were recorded for this clonotype. Since the CDR3 does not end with the conserved phenylalanine or tryptophan, this likely comes from a read error. V is TRBV7-8 and J is TRBJ2-6, with 10 bases identical to TRBD1. The CDR3 runs 18 residues. The junction had 9 bases not matched to a gene; V was cut back by 5 bases and J by 2 bases. The V gene's germline CDR1 is SGHVS and CDR2 FQNEAQ. The CDR3 protein is CASSHDRGRVPGANVLTL. Written as DNA, the CDR3 is TGTGCCAGCAGCCATGACAGGGGGCGGGTCCCTGGGGCCAACGTCCTGACTCTC.

CDR3 protein: CASIGGQSSNQPQHF. In DNA, the CDR3 is TGTGCCAGCATTGGGGGGCAATCGAGCAATCAGCCCCAGCATTTT. V gene TRBV28 combines with J gene TRBJ1-5; D might be TRBD1 (6 bases). V was clipped by 7 bases and J by 1 base, with 14 bases between them. The CDR3 is 15 residues long. The V gene's germline CDR1 is MDHEN and CDR2 SYDVKM.

The chain uses TRBV2 and TRBJ1-2, with unresolved D. Germline V gene lookup returns CDR1 SNHLY and CDR2 FYNNEI. V lost 6 bases and J lost 6, with 17 bases in between. The CDR3 contains 14 residues. CDR3 in amino acids: CASSVYGKANGYTF. In DNA form, the CDR3 reads TGTGCCAGCAGCGTCTACGGGAAGGCGAATGGCTACACCTTC. Filled out from reference TRBV2 and TRBJ1-2, the complete variable domain reads EPEVTQTPSHQVTQMGQEVILRCVPISNHLYFYWYRQILGQKVEFLVSFYNNEISEKSEIFDDQFSVERPDGSNFTLKIRSTKLEDSAMYFCASSVYGKANGYTFGSGTRLTVV.

This chain links TRBV11-2 with TRBJ2-3, with 11 nucleotides matching TRBD2. Germline CDR1 SGHAT, CDR2 FQNNGV. This CDR3 region has 17 residues. The trim removed 1 base at V and 5 bases at J, leaving 8 bases unmatched. CDR3 sequence reads: CASSLVGSGGAEDTQYF. For the CDR3, the DNA is TGTGCCAGCAGCTTAGTGGGTAGCGGGGGGGCCGAAGATACGCAGTATTTT. The complete variable domain, with remaining parts taken from reference TRBV11-2 and TRBJ2-3, reads EAGVAQSPRYKIIEKRQSVAFWCNPISGHATLYWYQQILGQGPKLLIQFQNNGVVDDSQLPKDRFSAERLKGVDSTLKIQPAKLEDSAVYLCASSLVGSGGAEDTQYFGPGTRLTVL.

This clonotype was detected ten times or more. The chain combines TRBV5-4 with TRBJ1-1; D might be TRBD1 (6 bases). V dropped 3 bases and J dropped 4 bases, with 16 bases sitting between them. From germline, CDR1 is SGHNT and CDR2 YYREEE (reference sequence). The CDR3 spans 15 residues. CDR3 loop: CASSWTTGSPTEAFF. Written as DNA, the CDR3 is TGTGCCAGCAGCTGGACCACAGGGTCCCCCACTGAAGCTTTCTTT.

This clonotype has a count of ten or more. V and J are TRBV7-8 and TRBJ2-7, with 7 nucleotides matching TRBD1. This CDR3 comprises 15 residues. The germline V gene has CDR1 SGHVS and CDR2 FQNEAQ. J was trimmed by 4 bases and V by 0 bases; bases with no gene match: 6. In nucleotides, the CDR3 is TGTGCCAGCAGCTTAGCTGGGGACAGTTGGTACGAGCAGTACTTC. Translation: CASSLAGDSWYEQYF.

The V call is TRBV25-1, the J call TRBJ1-2; TRBD1 aligns across 7 bases. With V trimmed by 8 bases and J by 5 bases, 8 bases remained unmatched. This CDR3 spans 13 amino acids. Germline CDR1 MGHDK, CDR2 SYGVNS. CDR3 region: CASLLQGPYGYTF. As DNA, the CDR3 is TGTGCCAGCTTATTACAGGGGCCGTATGGCTACACCTTC.

This clonotype was seen repeatedly, ten times or more. This chain links TRBV7-9 with TRBJ1-1; 7 bases fit TRBD1. V gave up 1 base and J gave up 8 bases; unmatched junction bases: 7. The germline CDR1 and CDR2 sequences are SEHNR and FQNEAQ (reference sequence). This CDR3 region has 14 residues. CDR3 amino acids: CASSLGRGDREAFF. CDR3 nucleotide sequence: TGTGCCAGCAGCTTAGGGAGGGGGGACAGAGAAGCTTTCTTT.